These T cell receptor beta chains were read from a single sample in a study of blood T cell repertoires in COVID-19. Clones were sequenced by immunoSEQ multiplex PCR, and TCRdb holds only the in-frame ones, with some missing. Among about 120,000 clones, 90% were seen once, and the ten largest hold 3.5% to 4.5%. The source material was peripheral blood. The receptors were gathered from a woman aged 60-75 years with COVID-19, enrolled during active disease. Each CDR3 is given without its conserved first and last residue. The size of a clone is reported for some rows only, either as once, few or many, or as a class for expanded clones.

>NA|TRBJ1-6|TRBV5-4
ASSFGESSPLH
>NA|TRBJ2-2|TRBV15
ATSVRLAGDTGELF
>few|TRBJ2-7|TRBV12-3/TRBV12-4
ASRNRVSYEQY
>NA|TRBJ2-4|TRBV5-6
ASSLPHRGSKNIQY
>NA|TRBJ2-7|TRBV14
ASSQVASGIYEQY
>NA|TRBJ2-1|TRBV6-1
ASSEARVNEQF
>NA|TRBJ2-2|TRBV27
ASSFPRTGELF
>NA|TRBJ2-7|TRBV6-2/TRBV6-3
ASSYSEGREWSSYEQY
>NA|TRBJ2-7|TRBV19
ASRKAGGYEQY
>NA|TRBJ2-2|TRBV7-6
ASSLLRGENTGELF
>NA|TRBJ2-2|TRBV19
ASSIAVENTGELF
>NA|TRBJ2-3|TRBV2
ASALLAGGPDTQY
>NA|TRBJ1-5|TRBV6-5
ASSSVGYSNQPQH
>NA|TRBJ1-1|TRBV19
ASTGYRGRAF
>NA|TRBJ2-3|TRBV3-1/TRBV3-2
ASSQGAWRGESDTQY
>NA|TRBJ1-4|TRBV7-9
ASSFSGGEKLF
>NA|TRBJ2-5|TRBV7-3
ASRLRGRFGETQY
>NA|TRBJ2-7|TRBV11-3
ASRSGTGLYEQY
>few|TRBJ1-1|TRBV12-3/TRBV12-4
ASSRDSYTEAF
>NA|TRBJ1-4|TRBV6-2/TRBV6-3
ASSYSDGLTNREYEKLF
>few|TRBJ2-7|TRBV11-2
ASSYASSYEQY
>NA|TRBJ2-1|TRBV10-3
AITEGGANKI
>NA|TRBJ2-3|TRBV6-2/TRBV6-3
ASSSWRWGLGSSTDTQY
>few|TRBJ2-7|TRBV6-5
ASRVQGASYEQY
>NA|TRBJ2-7|TRBV4-1
ASSQEVRATYEQY